This TCR beta chain was retrieved from a study of OX40 agonist ivuxolimab in advanced cancers. Whole-study context: Patients received ivuxolimab, an intravenous treatment, every 2 weeks at 0.01 to 10 mg/kg.

Profiled with immunoSEQ multiplex PCR; TCRdb holds only in-frame clones, not every one. The sample includes approximately 26,000 clones, roughly four fifths of them seen just once. From germline, CDR1 is SGHVS and CDR2 FQNEAQ. The V segment lost 5 bases and the J segment 5 bases; nucleotides outside the gene matches: 4. The CDR3 is 14 amino acids. The sample here was CD4+ or CD8+ T cells sorted from blood, taken in a trial of the OX40 agonist ivuxolimab. This TCR derives from an adult with an advanced solid tumor such as melanoma, head and neck, liver or kidney cancer. This rearrangement joins TRBV7-8 to TRBJ2-3, with 10 bases aligning to TRBD2. The CDR3 sequence is CASSPGLAEDTQYF. As DNA, the CDR3 is TGTGCCAGCAGCCCCGGACTAGCGGAAGATACGCAGTATTTT.